This T cell receptor (beta chain) was recovered during a study of a mutant IDH1 vaccine in newly diagnosed glioma. Study context: Vaccines began 4-6 weeks after radiotherapy alone, or with temozolomide cycles. The study, taken as a whole, reports: Immune responses arising from the vaccine appeared in approximately 92% of patients.

A remark on this clone: Its specificity is not known. Germline is not matched at one junction end, which may reflect a read error.

Time point in this sample: week 5, during vaccination. With topical imiquimod, each dose of the vaccine consisted of 300 ug of mutant IDH1 20-mer peptide. The donor cohort comprised cases of new WHO grade 3 or 4 IDH1-mutant, ATRX-lost astrocytoma. TCRdb keeps only in-frame clones here, not all; method: immunoSEQ multiplex PCR. The sample holds approximately 26,000 clones, around 80% seen once. Germline CDR1 is SGHKS and CDR2 is YYEKEE (reference sequence). The CDR3 consists of 15 residues. Material: PBMCs, obtained from a glioma patient whose treatment included an IDH1 peptide vaccine. This sequence originates from a man aged 35-49 years with glioma. Some clones in this sample may be carry-over from other donors' samples. The rearrangement uses TRBV5-5 and TRBJ2-2; 10 nucleotides match TRBD2. CDR3 sequence (DNA): TGTGCCAGCGGCTTAGCGGGGGGCCGGGCCGGGGAGCTGTTTTTT. Protein sequence: CASGLAGGRAGELFF.